The clone carrying this TCR beta chain was picked up a small number of times. With 4 bases clipped from V and 2 bases from J, the junction kept 8 bases outside the gene matches. The germline V gene has CDR1 LGHNA and CDR2 YNFKEQ. The CDR3 is made up of 16 amino acids. The source of the sample is a study of blood T cell repertoires in COVID-19. Study details: Nucleic acid was either cDNA or gDNA, and it came from T cells, B-cell-depleted T cells, or PBMCs.

Clones were read by immunoSEQ multiplex PCR, and TCRdb kept only the in-frame ones, dropping some. The data show about 130,000 clones, approximately 80% seen once. The gene calls are TRBV4-2 and TRBJ1-3; 7 bases are shared with TRBD1. Sequenced: peripheral blood. The sequence derives from an elderly man with acute or convalescent COVID-19. In nucleotides, the CDR3 is TGTGCCAGCAGCCCTTCCCAGGGGGAGGCTGGAAACACCATATATTTT. It encodes CASSPSQGEAGNTIYF.